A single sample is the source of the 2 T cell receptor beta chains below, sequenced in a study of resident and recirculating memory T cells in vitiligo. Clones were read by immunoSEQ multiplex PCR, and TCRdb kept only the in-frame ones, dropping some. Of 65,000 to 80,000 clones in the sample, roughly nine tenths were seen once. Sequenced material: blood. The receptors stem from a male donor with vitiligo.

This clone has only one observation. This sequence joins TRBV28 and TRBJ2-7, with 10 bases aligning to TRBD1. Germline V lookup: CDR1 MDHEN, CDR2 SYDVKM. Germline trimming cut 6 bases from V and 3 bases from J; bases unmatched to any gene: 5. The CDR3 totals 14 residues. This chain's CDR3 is CASSWDRGFYEQYF. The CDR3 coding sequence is TGTGCCAGCAGCTGGGACAGGGGATTCTACGAGCAGTACTTC.

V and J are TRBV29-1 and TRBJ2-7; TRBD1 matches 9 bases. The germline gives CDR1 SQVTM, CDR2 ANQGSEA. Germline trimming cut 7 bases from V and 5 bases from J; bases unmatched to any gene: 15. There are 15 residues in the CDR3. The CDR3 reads CSDLRDRDFQDEQYF. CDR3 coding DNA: TGCAGCGACCTTCGGGACAGGGATTTTCAGGACGAGCAGTACTTC.